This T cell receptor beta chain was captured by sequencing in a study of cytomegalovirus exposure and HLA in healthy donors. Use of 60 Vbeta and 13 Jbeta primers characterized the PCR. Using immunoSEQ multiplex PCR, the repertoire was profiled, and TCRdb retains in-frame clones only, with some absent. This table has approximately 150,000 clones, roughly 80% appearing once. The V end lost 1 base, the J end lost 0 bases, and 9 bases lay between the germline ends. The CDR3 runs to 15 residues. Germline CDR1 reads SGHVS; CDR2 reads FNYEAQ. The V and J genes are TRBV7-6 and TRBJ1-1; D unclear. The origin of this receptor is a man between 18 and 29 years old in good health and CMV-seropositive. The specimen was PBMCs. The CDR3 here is CASSLEQNLNTEAFF. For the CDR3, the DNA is TGTGCCAGCAGCTTAGAACAGAATCTGAACACTGAAGCTTTCTTT.